Here is one T cell receptor beta chain with its context. The antigen remains undetermined. The data stem from a study of shared clonotypes between healthy human individuals. Study-wide background: CD4 naive and CD4 memory each took three plates per donor, while CD8 naive took two and CD8 memory one. General study results and limits: Only a few donors were included, so the genetic and exposure-history diversity represented was limited.

The donors, all of them Caucasian adults, lived in Nashville, Tennessee. V was clipped by 6 bases and J by 2 bases; unmatched bases: 12. Per germline, CDR1 SGHTA and CDR2 FQGTGA. This CDR3 spans 18 amino acids. Libraries were prepared by immunoSEQ multiplex PCR; TCRdb keeps only in-frame clonotypes and omits some of them. In the table there are fewer than 1.6 million clones, less than 99% of which are singletons. The source of this sequence is a man under 40 in good health. The sample consisted of naive CD4+ T cells sorted from blood. Subset indicated: CD45RA+ positively selected. This sequence joins TRBV7-3 and TRBJ2-3; TRBD2 matches at 12 bases. The CDR3, as DNA: TGTGCCAGCAGTAACCACGGACTAGCGGGGAGGGTCACAGATACGCAGTATTTT. This gives the protein CASSNHGLAGRVTDTQYF.